This T cell receptor beta chain was sequenced in a study of cytomegalovirus exposure and HLA in healthy donors. Primers: 60 Vbeta forward and 13 Jbeta reverse. Using immunoSEQ multiplex PCR, the repertoire was profiled, and TCRdb retains in-frame clones only, with some absent. The sample lists approximately 100,000 clones, just under 75% occurring once. Germline V gene lookup returns CDR1 MDHEN and CDR2 SYDVKM. V dropped 5 bases and J dropped 5; count of bases not matched to a gene: 17. The CDR3 sequence is 17 residues long. Source material: PBMCs. This chain uses TRBV28 with TRBJ2-7; 8 bases map to TRBD2. This receptor was taken from a human donor in good health. The CDR3 DNA follows: TGTGCCAGCAGTCCCCCCCCCTTGGCGGGAGGTAGGCACGAGCAGTACTTC. This gives the protein CASSPPPLAGGRHEQYF.